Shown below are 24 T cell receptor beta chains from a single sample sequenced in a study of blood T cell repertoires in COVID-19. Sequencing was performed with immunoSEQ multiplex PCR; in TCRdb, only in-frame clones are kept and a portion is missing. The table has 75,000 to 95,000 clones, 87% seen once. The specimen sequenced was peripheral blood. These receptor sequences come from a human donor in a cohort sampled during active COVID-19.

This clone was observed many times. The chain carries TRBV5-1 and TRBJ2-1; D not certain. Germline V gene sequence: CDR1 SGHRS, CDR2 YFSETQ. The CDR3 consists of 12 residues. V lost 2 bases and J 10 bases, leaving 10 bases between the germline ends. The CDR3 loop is CASSLEEKEQFF. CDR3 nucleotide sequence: TGCGCCAGCAGCTTAGAAGAGAAAGAGCAGTTCTTC.

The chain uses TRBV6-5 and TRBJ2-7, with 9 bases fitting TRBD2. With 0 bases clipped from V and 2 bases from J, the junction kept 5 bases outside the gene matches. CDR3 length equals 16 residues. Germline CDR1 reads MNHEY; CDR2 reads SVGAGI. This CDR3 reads CASSYSRLAGTYEQYF. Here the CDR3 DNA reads TGTGCCAGCAGTTACTCTCGGCTAGCGGGAACCTACGAGCAGTACTTC.

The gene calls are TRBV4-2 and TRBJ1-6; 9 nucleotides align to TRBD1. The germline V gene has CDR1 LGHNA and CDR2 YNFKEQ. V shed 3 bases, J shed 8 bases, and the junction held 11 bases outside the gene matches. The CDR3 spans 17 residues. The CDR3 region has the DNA TGTGCCAGCAGCCATTTCGGGACAGGGAATTCCTATTCACCCCTCCACTTT. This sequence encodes CASSHFGTGNSYSPLHF.

This CDR3 reads CASSVQAGHSYNEQFF. CDR3 DNA sequence: TGTGCCAGCAGTGTGCAAGCGGGCCACTCCTACAATGAGCAGTTCTTC. The chain is built from TRBV6-1 and TRBJ2-1; D may be TRBD2 (6 bases). The CDR3 totals 16 residues. V was shortened by 4 bases and J by 0 bases, with 13 bases between the two germline ends. From germline, CDR1 is MNHNS and CDR2 SASEGT.

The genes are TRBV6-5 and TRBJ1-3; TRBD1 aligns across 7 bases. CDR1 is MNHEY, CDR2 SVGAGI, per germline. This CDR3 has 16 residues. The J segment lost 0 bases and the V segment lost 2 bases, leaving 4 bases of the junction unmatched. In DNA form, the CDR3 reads TGTGCCAGCAGTTACGCGGGACAGTCCTCTGGAAACACCATATATTTT. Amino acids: CASSYAGQSSGNTIYF.

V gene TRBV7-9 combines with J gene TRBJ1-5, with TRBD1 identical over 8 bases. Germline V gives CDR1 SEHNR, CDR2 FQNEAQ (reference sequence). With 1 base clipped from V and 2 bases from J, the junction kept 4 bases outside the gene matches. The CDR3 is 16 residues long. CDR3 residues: CASSLGSGGGNQPQHF. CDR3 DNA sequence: TGTGCCAGCAGCTTAGGCTCAGGGGGCGGCAATCAGCCCCAGCATTTT.

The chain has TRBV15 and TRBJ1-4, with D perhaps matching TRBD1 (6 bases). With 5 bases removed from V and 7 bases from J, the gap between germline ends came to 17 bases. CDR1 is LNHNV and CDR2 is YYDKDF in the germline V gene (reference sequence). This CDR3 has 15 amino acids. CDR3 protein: CATSGAQGRGEKLFF. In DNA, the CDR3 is TGTGCCACCAGCGGAGCGCAGGGGAGGGGTGAAAAACTGTTTTTT.

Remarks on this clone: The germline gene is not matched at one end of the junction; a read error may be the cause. The CDR3 sequence: CASSDRDSASNEQFF. For the CDR3, the DNA is TGTGCTAGCAGCGACCGGGACAGCGCTTCGAATGAGCAGTTCTTC. The V call is TRBV7-7, the J call TRBJ2-1, with 7 nucleotides matching TRBD1. CDR1 is SSHAT and CDR2 is FNYEAQ in the germline V gene (reference sequence). The CDR3 is made up of 15 amino acids. Full variable domain (outside the CDR3, taken from reference TRBV7-7 and TRBJ2-1): GAGVSQSPRYKVTKRGQDVTLRCDPISSHATLYWYQQALGQGPEFLTYFNYEAQPDKSGLPSDRFSAERPEGSISTLTIQRTEQRDSAMYRCASSDRDSASNEQFFGPGTRLTVL.

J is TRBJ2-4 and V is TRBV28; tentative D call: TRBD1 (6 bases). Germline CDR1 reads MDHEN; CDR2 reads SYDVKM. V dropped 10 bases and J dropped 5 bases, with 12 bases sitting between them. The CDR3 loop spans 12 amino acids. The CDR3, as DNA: TGTGCCACGAGGAGACAGGAAAACATTCAGTACTTC. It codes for CATRRQENIQYF.

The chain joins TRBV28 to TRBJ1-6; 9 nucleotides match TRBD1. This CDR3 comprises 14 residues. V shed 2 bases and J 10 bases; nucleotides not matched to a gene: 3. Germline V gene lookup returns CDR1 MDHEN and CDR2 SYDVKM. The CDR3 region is CASSLGTGHSPLHF. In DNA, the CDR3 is TGTGCCAGCAGTTTAGGGACAGGGCACTCACCCCTCCACTTT.

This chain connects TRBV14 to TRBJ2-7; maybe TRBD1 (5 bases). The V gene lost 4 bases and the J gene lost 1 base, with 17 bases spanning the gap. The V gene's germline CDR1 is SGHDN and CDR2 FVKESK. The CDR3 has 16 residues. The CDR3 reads CASSRKTGVFSYEQYF. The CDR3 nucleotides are TGTGCCAGCAGCCGTAAAACAGGAGTCTTTTCCTACGAGCAGTACTTC. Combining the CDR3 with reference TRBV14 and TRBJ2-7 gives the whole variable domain EAGVTQFPSHSVIEKGQTVTLRCDPISGHDNLYWYRRVMGKEIKFLLHFVKESKQDESGMPNNRFLAERTGGTYSTLKVQPAELEDSGVYFCASSRKTGVFSYEQYFGPGTRLTVT.

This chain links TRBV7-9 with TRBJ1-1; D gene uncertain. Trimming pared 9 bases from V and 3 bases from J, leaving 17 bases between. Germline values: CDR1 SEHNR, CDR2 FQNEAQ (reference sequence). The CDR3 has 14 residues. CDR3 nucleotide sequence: TGTGCCAGGAATAGAGGAGCGCCGGACACTGAAGCTTTCTTT. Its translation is CARNRGAPDTEAFF.

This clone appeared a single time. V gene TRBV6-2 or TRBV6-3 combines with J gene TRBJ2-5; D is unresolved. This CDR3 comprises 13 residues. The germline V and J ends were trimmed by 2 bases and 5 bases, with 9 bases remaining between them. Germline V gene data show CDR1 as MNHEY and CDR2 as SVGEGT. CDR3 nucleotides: TGTGCCAGCAGTTACCCCGTCCCGGAGACCCAGTACTTC. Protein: CASSYPVPETQYF.

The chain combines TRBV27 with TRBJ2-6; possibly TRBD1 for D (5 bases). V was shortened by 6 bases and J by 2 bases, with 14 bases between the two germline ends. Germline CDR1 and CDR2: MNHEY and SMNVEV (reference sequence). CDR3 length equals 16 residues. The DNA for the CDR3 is TGTGCCAGCAGCCCACCACAGGTCGCTGGGGCCAACGTCCTGACTTTC. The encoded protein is CASSPPQVAGANVLTF.

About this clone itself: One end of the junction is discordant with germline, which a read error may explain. The CDR3: CASTPLTGYDYTF. The CDR3 DNA reads TGTGCCAGCACCCCTCTGACTGGGTATGACTACACCTTC. The chain uses TRBV6-5 and TRBJ1-2, with D unclear. This CDR3 has 13 amino acids. Germline CDR1 is MNHEY and CDR2 is SVGAGI.

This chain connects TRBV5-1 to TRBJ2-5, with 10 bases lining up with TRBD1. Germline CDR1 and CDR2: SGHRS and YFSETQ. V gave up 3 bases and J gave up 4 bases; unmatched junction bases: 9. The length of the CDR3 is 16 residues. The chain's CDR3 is CASSSRTGGMGETQYF. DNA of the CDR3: TGCGCCAGCAGCTCCAGGACAGGGGGAATGGGAGAGACCCAGTACTTC. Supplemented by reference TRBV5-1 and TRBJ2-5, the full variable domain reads KAGVTQTPRYLIKTRGQQVTLSCSPISGHRSVSWYQQTPGQGLQFLFEYFSETQRNKGNFPGRFSGRQFSNSRSEMNVSTLELGDSALYLCASSSRTGGMGETQYFGPGTRLLVL.

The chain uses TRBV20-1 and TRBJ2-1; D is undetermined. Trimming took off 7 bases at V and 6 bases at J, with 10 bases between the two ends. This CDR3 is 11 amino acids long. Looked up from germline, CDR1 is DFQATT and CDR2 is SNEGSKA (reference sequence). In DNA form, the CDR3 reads TGCAGTGTTCACTACCGCAATGAGCAGTTCTTC. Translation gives CSVHYRNEQFF.

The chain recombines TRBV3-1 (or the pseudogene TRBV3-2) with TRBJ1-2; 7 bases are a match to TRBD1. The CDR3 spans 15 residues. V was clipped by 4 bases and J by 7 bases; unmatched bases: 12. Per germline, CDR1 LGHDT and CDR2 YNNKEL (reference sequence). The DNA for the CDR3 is TGTGCCAGCAGCCCTCTCGACAGGGTTGGGGCTGGCTACACCTTC. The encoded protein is CASSPLDRVGAGYTF.

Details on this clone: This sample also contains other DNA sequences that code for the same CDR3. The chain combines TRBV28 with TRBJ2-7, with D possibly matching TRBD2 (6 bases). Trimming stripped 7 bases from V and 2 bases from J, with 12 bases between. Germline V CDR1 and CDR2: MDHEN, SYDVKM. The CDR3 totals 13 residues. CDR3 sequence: CASTAGKAYEQYF. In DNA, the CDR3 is TGTGCCAGCACGGCGGGGAAAGCCTACGAGCAGTACTTC. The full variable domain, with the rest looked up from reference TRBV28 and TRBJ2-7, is DVKVTQSSRYLVKRTGEKVFLECVQDMDHENMFWYRQDPGLGLRLIYFSYDVKMKEKGDIPEGYSVSREKKERFSLILESASTNQTSMYLCASTAGKAYEQYFGPGTRLTVT.

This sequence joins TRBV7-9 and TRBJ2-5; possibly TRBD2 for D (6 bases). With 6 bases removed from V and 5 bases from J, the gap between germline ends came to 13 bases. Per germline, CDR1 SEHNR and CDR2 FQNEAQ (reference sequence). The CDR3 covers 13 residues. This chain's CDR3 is CASSWGRGETQYF. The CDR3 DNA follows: TGTGCCAGCAGTTGGGGCCGGGGGGAGACCCAGTACTTC. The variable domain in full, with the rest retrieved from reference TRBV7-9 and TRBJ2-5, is DTGVSQNPRHKITKRGQNVTFRCDPISEHNRLYWYRQTLGQGPEFLTYFQNEAQLEKSRLLSDRFSAERPKGSFSTLEIQRTEQGDSAMYLCASSWGRGETQYFGPGTRLLVL.

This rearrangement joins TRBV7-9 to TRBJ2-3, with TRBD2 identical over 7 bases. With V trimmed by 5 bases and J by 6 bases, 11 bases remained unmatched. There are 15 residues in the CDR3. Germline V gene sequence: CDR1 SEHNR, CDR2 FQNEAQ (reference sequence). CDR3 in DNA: TGTGCCAGCAGCGACGGGACTAAACCCTGGGATACGCAGTATTTT. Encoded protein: CASSDGTKPWDTQYF.

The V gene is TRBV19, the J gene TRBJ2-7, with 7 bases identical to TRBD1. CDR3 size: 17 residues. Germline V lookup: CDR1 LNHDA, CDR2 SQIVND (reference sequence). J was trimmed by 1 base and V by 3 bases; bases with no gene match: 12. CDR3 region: CASSIRARTGSSYEQYF. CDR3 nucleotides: TGTGCCAGTAGTATTAGGGCCCGGACAGGTTCTTCCTACGAGCAGTACTTC.

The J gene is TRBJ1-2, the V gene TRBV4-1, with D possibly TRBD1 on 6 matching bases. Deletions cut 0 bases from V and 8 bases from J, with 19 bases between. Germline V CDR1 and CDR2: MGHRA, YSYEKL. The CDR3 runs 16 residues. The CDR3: CASSQDVGDYTGGYTF. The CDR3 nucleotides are TGCGCCAGCAGCCAAGATGTGGGAGACTATACAGGGGGCTACACCTTC.

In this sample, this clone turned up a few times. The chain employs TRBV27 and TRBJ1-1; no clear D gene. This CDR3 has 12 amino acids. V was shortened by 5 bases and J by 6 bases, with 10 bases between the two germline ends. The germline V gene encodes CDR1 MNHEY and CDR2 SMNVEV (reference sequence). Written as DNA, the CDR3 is TGTGCCAGCAGTCTCCCGGTGCCTGAAGCTTTCTTT. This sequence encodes CASSLPVPEAFF.